The 9 T cell receptor beta chains below were found in one sample sequenced in a study of CD4 T cells in relation to SARS-CoV-2 and coronaviruses. No antigen is known for these receptors. Profiling relied on immunoSEQ multiplex PCR, and the TCRdb table lists in-frame clones only, not all of them. This table has about 29,000 clones, around 72% appearing once. Before the COVID-19 pandemic, during about 2010-2018, CD4+ T cells were taken from unexposed donors. Isolation of CD4+ T cells took place after about 9 days in culture. Sequencing was done on a sample of CD4+ T cells from PBMCs, cultured in vitro. The receptors derive from a human donor in good health.

The rearrangement joins TRBV7-9 to TRBJ1-1, with D hard to call. The germline V and J ends were trimmed by 2 bases and 6 bases, with 4 bases remaining between them. Germline V CDR1 and CDR2: SEHNR, FQNEAQ (reference sequence). The CDR3 totals 11 residues. DNA of the CDR3: TGTGCCAGCAGCTTATGGGCTGAAGCTTTCTTT. It yields the protein CASSLWAEAFF. Full variable domain (rest looked up from reference TRBV7-9 and TRBJ1-1): DTGVSQNPRHKITKRGQNVTFRCDPISEHNRLYWYRQTLGQGPEFLTYFQNEAQLEKSRLLSDRFSAERPKGSFSTLEIQRTEQGDSAMYLCASSLWAEAFFGQGTRLTVV.

The rearrangement uses TRBV5-1 and TRBJ1-2, with D tentatively TRBD1 (5 bases). V lost 0 bases and J lost 5, with 14 bases in between. The CDR3 sequence is 15 residues long. CDR1 and CDR2 from the germline V gene are SGHRS and YFSETQ. The CDR3 bases are TGCGCCAGCAGCTTGGATGCCGGGGGGGGTTATGGCTACACCTTC. This translates into CASSLDAGGGYGYTF.

The chain carries TRBV28 and TRBJ2-3, with 16 bases aligning to TRBD2. Per germline, CDR1 MDHEN and CDR2 SYDVKM. The CDR3 is made up of 19 amino acids. After removal of 4 bases from V and 2 bases from J, the junction contained 9 bases not matched to a gene. The CDR3 loop is CASSWRPGLAGGNTDTQYF. The CDR3 bases are TGTGCCAGCAGTTGGAGACCGGGACTAGCGGGAGGGAACACAGATACGCAGTATTTT.

This clone was observed once. J is TRBJ2-3 and V is TRBV20-1, with 9 positions matching TRBD2. The germline CDR1 and CDR2 sequences are DFQATT and SNEGSKA (reference sequence). Unmatched junction bases numbered 10, after V lost 3 bases and J lost 6 bases. This CDR3 has 15 amino acids. The CDR3 nucleotides are TGCAGTGCTAGTGATGAGGGACTAGCAAGGGATACGCAGTATTTT. Protein sequence: CSASDEGLARDTQYF.

This clone was seen a handful of times. V is TRBV19 and J is TRBJ1-5, with a tentative D call TRBD1 (5 bases). V shed 4 bases and J shed 4 bases, with 8 bases lying between them. Germline CDR1 and CDR2: LNHDA and SQIVND (reference sequence). The CDR3 totals 13 residues. The CDR3 region has the DNA TGTGCCAGTAGTAGGCCAGGGAATCAGCCCCAGCATTTT. Residues: CASSRPGNQPQHF.

In its sample, this clone was seen a few times. Other DNA sequences in this specimen translate into the identical CDR3. The genes are TRBV18 and TRBJ1-1; no reliable D call. Germline loops: CDR1 KGHSH, CDR2 LQKENI. Trimming stripped 1 base from V and 2 bases from J, with 5 bases between. The CDR3 is 13 residues long. The chain's CDR3 is CASSPQQNTEAFF. CDR3 nucleotide sequence: TGTGCCAGCTCACCACAACAAAACACTGAAGCTTTCTTT.

The chain joins TRBV3-1 (or the pseudogene TRBV3-2) to TRBJ1-1, with a weak D call TRBD1 (6 bases). This CDR3 is 13 amino acids long. Looked up from germline, CDR1 is LGHDT and CDR2 is YNNKEL (reference sequence). V dropped 4 bases and J dropped 4 bases, with 10 bases sitting between them. CDR3 coding DNA: TGTGCCAGCAGCCGAACAGGGCTCACTGAAGCTTTCTTT. Translated, it gives CASSRTGLTEAFF.

CDR3 region: CASSYLPTAAKNIQYF. The CDR3 DNA follows: TGTGCCAGCAGTTACTTGCCCACAGCAGCCAAAAACATTCAGTACTTC. J is TRBJ2-4 and V is TRBV6-5; the D is unclear. Germline V gives CDR1 MNHEY, CDR2 SVGAGI. Trimming cost V 1 base and J 0 bases, with 10 bases left between them. The CDR3 runs 16 residues.

The CDR3: CASSLIAGTYNEQFF. CDR3 DNA sequence: TGTGCCAGCAGTTTAATAGCGGGAACCTACAATGAGCAGTTCTTC. V gene TRBV6-2 or TRBV6-3 combines with J gene TRBJ2-1, with TRBD2 matching over 8 bases. Trimming cost V 4 bases and J 2 bases; bases outside gene matches: 4. Germline assignment: CDR1 MNHEY and CDR2 SVGEGT. This CDR3 has 15 amino acids.